The table lists the clone carrying this T cell receptor beta chain with a few counts. This sample is drawn from a study of cytotoxic CD8 clonotypes in ibrutinib-treated CLL. Data came from immunoSEQ multiplex PCR; TCRdb stores just in-frame clones and leaves some out. This sample has approximately 130,000 clones, with roughly 80% found just once. The clonotype comes from a human donor with chronic lymphocytic leukemia. The sequenced sample was PBMCs, obtained after 24 months of ibrutinib treatment.

In DNA form, the CDR3 reads TGTGCCAGCAGCGAGACGACAGGGTATCAGCCCCAGCATTTT. Protein sequence: CASSETTGYQPQHF. The chain combines TRBV7-2 with TRBJ1-5, with TRBD1 matching 7 bases. After removal of 5 bases from V and 5 bases from J, the junction contained 6 bases not matched to a gene. The CDR3 runs 14 residues. Germline assignment: CDR1 SGHTA and CDR2 FQGNSA.